This T cell receptor beta chain was sequenced for a study of cytomegalovirus exposure and HLA in healthy donors. This clone was detected once. The study ran its PCR with 60 Vbeta and 13 Jbeta primers. The method was immunoSEQ multiplex PCR; TCRdb's version includes in-frame clones alone and lacks a portion of them. The sample lists roughly 110,000 clones; under 80% were seen once. CDR1 SGDLS and CDR2 YYNGEE come from the germline V gene. Trimming took 5 bases from V and 4 from J; bases not matched to a gene: 9. The CDR3 runs 15 residues. This clonotype was obtained from a woman in her 40s in good health and CMV-seropositive. This rearrangement joins TRBV9 to TRBJ1-2; TRBD1 matches at 9 bases. The sample taken for sequencing was PBMCs. The CDR3 protein is CASRGRDRVSYGYTF. As DNA, the CDR3 is TGTGCCAGCAGGGGCCGGGACAGGGTATCCTATGGCTACACCTTC.